This is a list of T cell receptor beta chains from one sample in a study of blood T cell repertoires in COVID-19. Only in-frame clones appear in the TCRdb table, and some are missing; sequencing was by immunoSEQ multiplex PCR. Among about 140,000 clones listed, about three quarters were seen once. The sample was PBMCs or T cells enriched from blood (not recorded which). These receptors all come from a woman in her forties or fifties who had recovered from COVID-19. Both conserved end residues are trimmed from each CDR3. D genes are given only for firm matches. Clone size is stated in some rows and not others, as once, few, many or a class when expanded.

d_gene: TRBD2; v_gene: TRBV3-1/TRBV3-2; abundance: few; j_gene: TRBJ2-7; CDR3aa: ASRGTSGGTKEYYEQY
d_gene: -; v_gene: TRBV30; abundance: -; j_gene: TRBJ1-6; CDR3aa: AWSVRGSSYNSPLH
d_gene: -; v_gene: TRBV18; abundance: -; j_gene: TRBJ1-6; CDR3aa: ASSPRRDSPLH
d_gene: -; v_gene: TRBV3-1/TRBV3-2; abundance: -; j_gene: TRBJ1-2; CDR3aa: ASSQAGDYGYT
d_gene: TRBD1; v_gene: TRBV27; abundance: many; j_gene: TRBJ1-2; CDR3aa: ASSPKTGVVYGYT
d_gene: TRBD2; v_gene: TRBV28; abundance: many; j_gene: TRBJ2-7; CDR3aa: ASSRSGAYEQY
d_gene: -; v_gene: TRBV27; abundance: -; j_gene: TRBJ1-1; CDR3aa: ASTPAGRNTEAF
d_gene: -; v_gene: TRBV28; abundance: -; j_gene: TRBJ2-3; CDR3aa: ASSFRSSTQY
d_gene: TRBD1; v_gene: TRBV5-1; abundance: -; j_gene: TRBJ1-1; CDR3aa: ASSIRGLSNTEAF
d_gene: -; v_gene: TRBV3-1/TRBV3-2; abundance: -; j_gene: TRBJ2-7; CDR3aa: ASSPSISQLRYEQY
d_gene: TRBD2; v_gene: TRBV10-3; abundance: -; j_gene: TRBJ2-1; CDR3aa: AIRLGGSDNEQF
d_gene: -; v_gene: TRBV5-4; abundance: -; j_gene: TRBJ1-2; CDR3aa: ASSLWGPNYGYT
d_gene: -; v_gene: TRBV5-5; abundance: -; j_gene: TRBJ1-2; CDR3aa: ASSLAVQGLYGYT
d_gene: -; v_gene: TRBV4-1; abundance: -; j_gene: TRBJ1-2; CDR3aa: ASSQEKGREGYT
d_gene: TRBD1; v_gene: TRBV5-6; abundance: many; j_gene: TRBJ2-3; CDR3aa: ASSLTGGGTDTQY
d_gene: TRBD1; v_gene: TRBV24-1; abundance: -; j_gene: TRBJ2-7; CDR3aa: ATEGGPYEQY
d_gene: TRBD1; v_gene: TRBV27; abundance: few; j_gene: TRBJ1-6; CDR3aa: ASRPYRGDNSPLH
d_gene: TRBD1; v_gene: TRBV6-6; abundance: -; j_gene: TRBJ1-2; CDR3aa: ASMGQGASYGYT
d_gene: TRBD1; v_gene: TRBV7-8; abundance: -; j_gene: TRBJ2-1; CDR3aa: ASSLETAQGYNEQF
d_gene: TRBD2; v_gene: TRBV6-5; abundance: -; j_gene: TRBJ2-7; CDR3aa: ASSGLASREQY
d_gene: TRBD1; v_gene: TRBV27; abundance: -; j_gene: TRBJ2-7; CDR3aa: ASSPGDRAYEQY
d_gene: -; v_gene: TRBV4-1; abundance: once; j_gene: TRBJ1-4; CDR3aa: ASSQEGLQLMGKLF
d_gene: -; v_gene: TRBV28; abundance: -; j_gene: TRBJ1-1; CDR3aa: ASRPGENFRNTEAF
d_gene: -; v_gene: TRBV20-1; abundance: -; j_gene: TRBJ2-7; CDR3aa: SASDGSLYEQY
d_gene: -; v_gene: TRBV9; abundance: -; j_gene: TRBJ1-3; CDR3aa: ASSVLSSGNTIY
d_gene: TRBD1; v_gene: TRBV28; abundance: few; j_gene: TRBJ1-2; CDR3aa: ASSFTPQGPDYGYT
d_gene: -; v_gene: TRBV6-5; abundance: -; j_gene: TRBJ1-1; CDR3aa: ASRRAVGMDTEAF
d_gene: -; v_gene: TRBV10-2; abundance: -; j_gene: TRBJ1-5; CDR3aa: ASSERPGSNQPQH
d_gene: -; v_gene: TRBV27; abundance: once; j_gene: TRBJ1-2; CDR3aa: ASSFTGSGGYT